The 6 T cell receptor beta chains given below trace back to one sample, sequenced in a study of cytomegalovirus exposure and HLA in healthy donors (dated 2017 in TCRdb). The method was the immunoSEQ multiplex PCR assay. For the multiplex PCR, a mixture combining 60 forward primers for TCR Vbeta segments and 13 reverse primers for TCR Jbeta segments was used. TCRdb obtained this table from immuneACCESS and retained in-frame rearrangements with V and J assigned. These tables miss some clones; where compared with another copy, unresolved V genes account for less than half of the shortfall, and the remainder is unexplained. The sample has approximately 59,000 clones on record, more than 75% of them singletons. The ten largest clones capture less than 3.5% of the sample. Sequencing input: PBMCs. These receptors were collected from a girl between 5 and 17 years old in good health and CMV-seropositive.

Concerning this clone itself: This sample includes further DNA sequences coding for the same CDR3. The V gene is TRBV18, the J gene TRBJ2-7; D ambiguous. Germline-derived CDR1 and CDR2 are KGHSH and LQKENI. The CDR3 runs 13 residues. V dropped 0 bases and J dropped 4 bases, with 7 bases sitting between them. The CDR3 spells CASSPPSSYEQYF. The CDR3 nucleotides are TGTGCCAGCTCACCACCCAGTTCGTACGAGCAGTACTTC.

The rearrangement links TRBV4-1 to TRBJ1-2, with D maybe TRBD1 (6 bases). Germline CDR1 MGHRA, CDR2 YSYEKL. The CDR3 runs to 15 residues. The V end was cut by 4 bases, the J end by 4 bases, with 16 bases between. CDR3 sequence: CASSPLGGQGYGYTF. CDR3 coding DNA: TGCGCCAGCAGCCCCCTCGGGGGGCAGGGCTATGGCTACACCTTC.

J is TRBJ1-4 and V is TRBV29-1, with D unresolved. CDR1 SQVTM and CDR2 ANQGSEA come from the germline V gene. Trimming took 6 bases from V and 0 from J, leaving 11 bases between them. This CDR3 has 14 amino acids. The CDR3 protein is CSVLDRATNEKLFF. CDR3 in DNA: TGCAGCGTCCTAGACCGTGCAACTAATGAAAAACTGTTTTTT.

The CDR3 here is CASSLARTSGGDNEQFF. CDR3 in DNA: TGCGCCAGCAGCTTGGCTAGGACTAGCGGGGGGGACAATGAGCAGTTCTTC. The V and J genes are TRBV5-1 and TRBJ2-1; 15 positions match TRBD2. The V gene end was trimmed by 0 bases and the J gene end by 5 bases; junction bases not matched to a gene: 3. CDR1 SGHRS and CDR2 YFSETQ come from the germline V gene. The CDR3 contains 17 residues.

The J gene is TRBJ1-1, the V gene TRBV11-2, with D perhaps matching TRBD1 (5 bases). The CDR3 length is 15 residues. Germline CDR1 reads SGHAT; CDR2 reads FQNNGV. V was clipped by 3 bases and J by 1 base, with 12 bases between them. The CDR3 DNA reads as TGTGCCAGCAGCTTGAACAGGCAAGGGAACACTGAAGCTTTCTTT. Protein sequence: CASSLNRQGNTEAFF.

With regard to this clone: An end of the junction does not agree with germline; a read error may underlie this. CDR3 sequence reads: CASRPPGVEEFF. The DNA of the CDR3 is TGTGCCAGCAGGCCCCCGGGGGTTGAGGAGTTCTTC. The chain recombines TRBV6-5 with TRBJ2-1; tentative D call: TRBD2 (6 bases). This CDR3 has 12 amino acids. Germline values: CDR1 MNHEY, CDR2 SVGAGI.